The 19 T cell receptor beta chains presented below share a single source sample, sequenced in a study of blood T cell repertoires in COVID-19. Data came from immunoSEQ multiplex PCR; TCRdb stores just in-frame clones and leaves some out. Counted here are approximately 490,000 clones, about 85% occurring once; the ten biggest clones make up around 7.9%. The sequenced sample was PBMCs or T cells enriched from blood (not recorded which). These receptors all come from a woman aged 55-75 years who had recovered from COVID-19.

This chain connects TRBV27 to TRBJ2-1; 8 positions match TRBD2. Germline trimming cut 3 bases from V and 7 bases from J; bases unmatched to any gene: 14. The CDR3 covers 17 residues. The germline CDR1 and CDR2 sequences are MNHEY and SMNVEV (reference sequence). Here the CDR3 reads CASSFRPRGGRLNEQFF. In DNA form, the CDR3 reads TGTGCCAGCAGTTTCCGTCCTCGGGGGGGGCGATTGAATGAGCAGTTCTTC.

The J gene is TRBJ2-2, the V gene TRBV4-2, with 16 bases that match TRBD2. The ends lost 0 bases at V and 0 bases at J; junction bases unmatched: 4. CDR1 and CDR2 (germline): LGHNA, YNFKEQ. This CDR3 spans 20 amino acids. In nucleotides, the CDR3 is TGTGCCAGCAGCCAAGACCCGGGACTAGCGGGGGGGGCGAACACCGGGGAGCTGTTTTTT. Translated: CASSQDPGLAGGANTGELFF.

The CDR3 DNA sequence: TGTGCCAGCAGTGAAGTAGTAAATGAGCAGTTCTTC. This encodes CASSEVVNEQFF. This sequence joins TRBV2 and TRBJ2-1, with unresolved D. The V and J ends lost 1 base and 7 bases respectively, with 5 bases between them. CDR1 is SNHLY and CDR2 is FYNNEI in the germline V gene. The CDR3 length is 12 residues.

J is TRBJ2-3 and V is TRBV29-1, with D tentatively TRBD2 (6 bases). CDR3 length: 14 residues. V dropped 3 bases and J dropped 2 bases, with 12 bases sitting between them. Germline values: CDR1 SQVTM, CDR2 ANQGSEA. Here the CDR3 reads CSVDYGDSTDTQYF. CDR3 nucleotides: TGCAGCGTTGACTACGGGGACTCCACAGATACGCAGTATTTT.

The chain combines TRBV24-1 with TRBJ2-5, with 9 positions matching TRBD1. The CDR3 loop spans 15 amino acids. With 1 base clipped from V and 5 bases from J, the junction kept 4 bases outside the gene matches. Germline values: CDR1 KGHDR, CDR2 SFDVKD. The CDR3 reads CATSDLTGGSETQYF. As DNA, the CDR3 is TGTGCCACCAGTGATTTAACAGGGGGCAGTGAGACCCAGTACTTC.

J is TRBJ2-7 and V is TRBV5-1, with TRBD1 identical over 11 bases. The V segment lost 5 bases and the J segment 0 bases; nucleotides outside the gene matches: 7. CDR1 is SGHRS, CDR2 YFSETQ, per germline. CDR3 size: 16 residues. CDR3 DNA: TGCGCCAGCAGGACCGGGACAGGGGGTTTCTCCTACGAGCAGTACTTC. It codes for CASRTGTGGFSYEQYF.

The chain carries TRBV12-3 or TRBV12-4 and TRBJ1-2; D is unclear. The CDR3 has 13 residues. Trimming cost V 1 base and J 8 bases, with 11 bases left between them. The chain's CDR3 is CASSLGYSGGYTF. In DNA, the CDR3 is TGTGCCAGCAGTTTAGGGTACTCGGGAGGCTACACCTTC.

The chain has TRBV5-1 and TRBJ2-3; 13 bases match TRBD2. The junction had 3 bases not matched to a gene; V was cut back by 4 bases and J by 1 base. Per the germline V gene, CDR1 is SGHRS and CDR2 is YFSETQ. The CDR3 loop spans 16 amino acids. The DNA of the CDR3 is TGCGCCAGCAGCCCCGGGACTAGCGGGGGCACAGATACGCAGTATTTT. Protein sequence: CASSPGTSGGTDTQYF.

The chain is built from TRBV6-5 and TRBJ1-1; TRBD1 aligns across 7 bases. The V and J ends lost 7 bases and 7 bases, in that order; junction bases with no gene match: 15. The CDR3 spans 15 residues. Germline V gene sequence: CDR1 MNHEY, CDR2 SVGAGI. This CDR3 reads CASKRGRQDRGEAFF. The CDR3 region has the DNA TGTGCCAGCAAAAGGGGGCGACAGGATCGGGGTGAAGCTTTCTTT.

J is TRBJ1-2 and V is TRBV7-9; no clear D gene. The CDR3 is 13 amino acids. The V end lost 3 bases, the J end lost 2 bases, and 7 bases lay between the germline ends. The germline gives CDR1 SEHNR, CDR2 FQNEAQ (reference sequence). In nucleotides, the CDR3 is TGTGCCAGCAGCTTTATGGCAAACTATGGCTACACCTTC. Protein: CASSFMANYGYTF.

The J gene is TRBJ1-2, the V gene TRBV19; 9 bases match TRBD1. Unmatched junction bases numbered 8, after V lost 3 bases and J lost 6 bases. CDR1 LNHDA and CDR2 SQIVND come from the germline V gene (reference sequence). There are 15 residues in the CDR3. The CDR3 nucleotides read TGTGCCAGTAGTATTAGCTCCGGGACAGGGCATGGCTACACCTTC. The encoded protein is CASSISSGTGHGYTF. Full variable domain (rest looked up from reference TRBV19 and TRBJ1-2): DGGITQSPKYLFRKEGQNVTLSCEQNLNHDAMYWYRQDPGQGLRLIYYSQIVNDFQKGDIAEGYSVSREKKESFPLTVTSAQKNPTAFYLCASSISSGTGHGYTFGSGTRLTVV.

The rearrangement uses TRBV27 and TRBJ1-6; possible D gene TRBD1, 5 bases. The CDR3 contains 15 residues. The V and J ends lost 6 bases and 5 bases respectively, with 14 bases between them. The germline V gene has CDR1 MNHEY and CDR2 SMNVEV (reference sequence). The CDR3 DNA follows: TGTGCCAGCAGCCGGGGGACGGGCAATAATTCACCCCTCCACTTT. Translation: CASSRGTGNNSPLHF.

The table lists this clone with a few counts. The V and J genes are TRBV3-1 (or the pseudogene TRBV3-2) and TRBJ1-5; the match to TRBD1 covers 7 bases. V lost 4 bases, J lost 3 bases, and 9 bases stayed unmatched. This CDR3 is built from 16 residues. Per the germline V gene, CDR1 is LGHDT and CDR2 is YNNKEL (reference sequence). CDR3 nucleotides: TGTGCCAGCAGCCGGTCTTCAGGGGGTATCAATCAGCCCCAGCATTTT. It translates to CASSRSSGGINQPQHF.

This rearrangement joins TRBV10-3 to TRBJ1-2; 11 bases fit TRBD1. The CDR3 extends over 13 amino acids. Germline CDR1 reads ENHRY; CDR2 reads SYGVKD. With 7 bases clipped from V and 4 bases from J, the junction kept 2 bases outside the gene matches. CDR3 coding DNA: TGTGCCATCATCGGGACAGGGGGCTATGGCTACACCTTC. It specifies CAIIGTGGYGYTF.

CDR3: CSVGGPDSPLHF. The CDR3 nucleotides read TGCAGCGTCGGAGGTCCCGATTCACCCCTCCACTTT. V is TRBV29-1 and J is TRBJ1-6; unclear D gene. V lost 6 bases, J lost 8 bases, and 11 bases lay in between. Germline-derived CDR1 and CDR2 are SQVTM and ANQGSEA. The CDR3 is made up of 12 amino acids.

The chain joins TRBV7-2 to TRBJ2-3; possible D gene TRBD2, 6 bases. V was pared by 2 bases and J by 0 bases, with 12 bases between. Germline V gene data show CDR1 as SGHTA and CDR2 as FQGNSA. The CDR3 runs 16 residues. The CDR3 DNA follows: TGTGCCAGCAGCTTATCCCGGGGACTCAGCACAGATACGCAGTATTTT. It specifies CASSLSRGLSTDTQYF.

DNA for the CDR3: TGTGCCAGCAGCGTAGGCGCAGATACGCAGTATTTT. This codes for CASSVGADTQYF. V gene TRBV9 combines with J gene TRBJ2-3, with D unresolved. The CDR3 runs to 12 residues. CDR1 SGDLS and CDR2 YYNGEE come from the germline V gene. Trimming shortened V by 0 bases and J by 4 bases, and 3 bases separated the two germline ends.

This clone is a singleton in its sample. V is TRBV18 and J is TRBJ2-2, with D uncertain. There are 15 residues in the CDR3. CDR1 and CDR2 (germline): KGHSH, LQKENI. Trimming took off 4 bases at V and 6 bases at J, with 15 bases between the two ends. CDR3 in amino acids: CASSLNRGPAGELFF. The CDR3 DNA follows: TGTGCCAGCTCACTCAACCGAGGCCCCGCCGGGGAGCTGTTTTTT. The complete variable domain, with remaining parts taken from reference TRBV18 and TRBJ2-2, reads NAGVMQNPRHLVRRRGQEARLRCSPMKGHSHVYWYRQLPEEGLKFMVYLQKENIIDESGMPKERFSAEFPKEGPSILRIQQVVRGDSAAYFCASSLNRGPAGELFFGEGSRLTVL.

This sequence joins TRBV7-9 and TRBJ1-2; D gene ambiguous. Germline loops: CDR1 SEHNR, CDR2 FQNEAQ (reference sequence). This CDR3 is built from 13 residues. Between the trimmed V and J ends, which lost 5 bases and 6 bases, there was a span of 13 bases. The CDR3 DNA reads as TGTGCCAGCAGCCTCCGGGTCCGCGATGGCTACACCTTC. This translates into CASSLRVRDGYTF.